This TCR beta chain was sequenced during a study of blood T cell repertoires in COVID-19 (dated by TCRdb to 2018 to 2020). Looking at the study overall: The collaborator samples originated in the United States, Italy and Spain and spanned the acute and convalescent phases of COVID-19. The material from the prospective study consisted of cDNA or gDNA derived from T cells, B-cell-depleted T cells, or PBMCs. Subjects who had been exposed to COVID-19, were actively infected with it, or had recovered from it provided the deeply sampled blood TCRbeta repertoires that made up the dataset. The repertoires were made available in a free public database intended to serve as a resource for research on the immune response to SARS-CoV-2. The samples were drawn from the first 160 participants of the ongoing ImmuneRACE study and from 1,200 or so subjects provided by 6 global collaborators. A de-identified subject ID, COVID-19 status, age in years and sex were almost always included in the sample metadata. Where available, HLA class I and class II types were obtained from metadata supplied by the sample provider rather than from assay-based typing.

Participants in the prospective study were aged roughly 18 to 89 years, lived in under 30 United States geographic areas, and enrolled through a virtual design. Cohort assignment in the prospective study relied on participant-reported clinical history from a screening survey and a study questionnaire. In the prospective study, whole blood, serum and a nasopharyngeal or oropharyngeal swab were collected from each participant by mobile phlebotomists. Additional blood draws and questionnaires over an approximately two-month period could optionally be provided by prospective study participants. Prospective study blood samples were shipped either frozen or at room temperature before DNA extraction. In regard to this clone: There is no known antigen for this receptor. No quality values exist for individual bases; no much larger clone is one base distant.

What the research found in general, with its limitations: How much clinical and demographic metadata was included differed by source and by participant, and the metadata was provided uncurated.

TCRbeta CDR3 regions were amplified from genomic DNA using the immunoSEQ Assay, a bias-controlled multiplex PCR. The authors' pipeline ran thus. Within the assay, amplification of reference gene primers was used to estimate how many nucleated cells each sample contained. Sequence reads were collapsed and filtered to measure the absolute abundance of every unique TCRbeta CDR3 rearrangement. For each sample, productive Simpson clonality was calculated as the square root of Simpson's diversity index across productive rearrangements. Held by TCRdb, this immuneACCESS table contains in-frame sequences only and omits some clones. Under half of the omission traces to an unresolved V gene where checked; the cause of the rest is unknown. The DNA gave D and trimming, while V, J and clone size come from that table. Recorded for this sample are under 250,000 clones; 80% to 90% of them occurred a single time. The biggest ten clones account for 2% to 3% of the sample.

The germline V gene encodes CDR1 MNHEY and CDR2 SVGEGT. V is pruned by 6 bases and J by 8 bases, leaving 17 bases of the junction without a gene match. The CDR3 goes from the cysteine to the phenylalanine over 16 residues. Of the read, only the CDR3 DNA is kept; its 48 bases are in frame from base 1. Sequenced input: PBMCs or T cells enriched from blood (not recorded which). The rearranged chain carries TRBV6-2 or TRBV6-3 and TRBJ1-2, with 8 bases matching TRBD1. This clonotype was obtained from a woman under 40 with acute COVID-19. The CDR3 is CASSDATGDLTRGYTF. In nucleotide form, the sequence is TGTGCCAGCAGCGACGCGACAGGGGACCTTACCCGGGGCTACACCTTC.